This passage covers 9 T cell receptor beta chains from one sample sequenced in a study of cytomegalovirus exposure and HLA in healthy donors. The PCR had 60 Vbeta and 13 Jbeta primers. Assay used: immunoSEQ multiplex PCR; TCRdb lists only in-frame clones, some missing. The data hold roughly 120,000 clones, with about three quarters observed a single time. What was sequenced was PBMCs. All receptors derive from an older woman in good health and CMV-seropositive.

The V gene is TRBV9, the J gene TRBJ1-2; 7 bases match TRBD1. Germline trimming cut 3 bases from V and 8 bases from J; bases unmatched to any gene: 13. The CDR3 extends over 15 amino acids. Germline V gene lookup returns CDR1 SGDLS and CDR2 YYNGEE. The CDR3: CASSARTGSTRGYTF. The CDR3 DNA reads TGTGCCAGCAGCGCCCGGACAGGTTCCACGCGGGGCTACACCTTC. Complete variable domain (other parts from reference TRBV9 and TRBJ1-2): DSGVTQTPKHLITATGQRVTLRCSPRSGDLSVYWYQQSLDQGLQFLIQYYNGEERAKGNILERFSAQQFPDLHSELNLSSLELGDSALYFCASSARTGSTRGYTFGSGTRLTVV.

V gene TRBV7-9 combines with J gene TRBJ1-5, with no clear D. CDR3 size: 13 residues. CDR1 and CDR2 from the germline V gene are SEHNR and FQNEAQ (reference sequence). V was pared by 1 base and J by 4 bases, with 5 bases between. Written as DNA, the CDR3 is TGTGCCAGCAGCTTAGGGGCGAATCAGCCCCAGCATTTT. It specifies CASSLGANQPQHF.

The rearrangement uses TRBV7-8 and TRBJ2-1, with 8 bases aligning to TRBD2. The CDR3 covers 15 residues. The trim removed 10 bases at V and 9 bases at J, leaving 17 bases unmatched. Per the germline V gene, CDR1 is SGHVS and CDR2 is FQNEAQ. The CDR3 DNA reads TGTGCCACCCAAGCGGGGGAGAGCAGATTTAGTGAGCAGTTCTTC. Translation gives CATQAGESRFSEQFF.

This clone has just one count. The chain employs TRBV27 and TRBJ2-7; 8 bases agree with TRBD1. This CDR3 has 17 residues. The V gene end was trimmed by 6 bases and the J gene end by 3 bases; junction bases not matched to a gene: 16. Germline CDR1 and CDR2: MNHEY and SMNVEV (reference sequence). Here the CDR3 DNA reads TGTGCCAGCAGCTCACCCGGGACAGGCTTTACCCTCTACGAGCAGTACTTC. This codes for CASSSPGTGFTLYEQYF.

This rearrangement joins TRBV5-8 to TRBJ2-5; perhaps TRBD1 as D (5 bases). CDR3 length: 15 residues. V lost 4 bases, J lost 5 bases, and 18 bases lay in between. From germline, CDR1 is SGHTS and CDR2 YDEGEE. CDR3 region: CASSMMSIKGETQYF. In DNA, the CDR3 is TGTGCCAGCAGCATGATGAGTATCAAGGGGGAGACCCAGTACTTC.

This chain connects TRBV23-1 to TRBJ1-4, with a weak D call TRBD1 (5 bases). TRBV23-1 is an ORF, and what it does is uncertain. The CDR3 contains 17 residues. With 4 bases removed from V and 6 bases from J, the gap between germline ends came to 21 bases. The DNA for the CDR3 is TGCGCCAGCAGTCCAAGTTGCAGGGCGGAACCCGATGAAAAACTGTTTTTT. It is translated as CASSPSCRAEPDEKLFF.

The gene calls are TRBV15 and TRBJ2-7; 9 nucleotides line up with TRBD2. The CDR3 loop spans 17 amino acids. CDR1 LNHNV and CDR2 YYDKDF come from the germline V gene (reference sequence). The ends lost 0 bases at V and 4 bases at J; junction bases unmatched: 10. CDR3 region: CATSRDRSSGSLYEQYF. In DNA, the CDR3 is TGTGCCACCAGCAGAGATCGGAGTAGCGGGAGTTTGTACGAGCAGTACTTC.

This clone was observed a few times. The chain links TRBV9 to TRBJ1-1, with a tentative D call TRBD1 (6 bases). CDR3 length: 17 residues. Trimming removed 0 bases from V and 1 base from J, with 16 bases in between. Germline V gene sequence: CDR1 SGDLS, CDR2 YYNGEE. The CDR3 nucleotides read TGTGCCAGCAGCGTAGGTCAGGGGCTCGGGCAGAACACTGAAGCTTTCTTT. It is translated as CASSVGQGLGQNTEAFF.

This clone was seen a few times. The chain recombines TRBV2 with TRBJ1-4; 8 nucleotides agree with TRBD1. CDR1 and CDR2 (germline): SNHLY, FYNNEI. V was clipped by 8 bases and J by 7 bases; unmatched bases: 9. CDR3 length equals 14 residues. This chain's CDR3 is CASDRGPRGEKLFF. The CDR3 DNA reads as TGTGCCAGCGACAGGGGCCCCCGAGGTGAAAAACTGTTTTTT.